Included here is one T cell receptor beta chain sequence, with context. As originally analysed: Nucleated cell number was recorded as an estimate derived from reference gene primer amplification. Using immunoSEQ multiplex PCR, the repertoire was profiled, and TCRdb retains in-frame clones only, with some absent. The V and J calls and the clone size are those of that table, but D and trimming were determined from the DNA. In the table there are under 200,000 clones, 80% to 95% of which are singletons. The record originates from a study of blood T cell repertoires in COVID-19. Study at large: T cells, B-cell-depleted T cells, or PBMCs provided the cDNA or gDNA that served as material.

The V gene end was trimmed by 7 bases and the J gene end by 6 bases; junction bases not matched to a gene: 10. Germline V gene lookup returns CDR1 SNHLY and CDR2 FYNNEI. This CDR3 comprises 15 residues. The J gene is TRBJ1-5, the V gene TRBV2; 9 positions agree with TRBD1. The clonotype comes from a man aged 45-60 years with acute or convalescent COVID-19. Material for sequencing was peripheral blood. CDR3 loop: CASTRDRAVGQPQHF. As DNA, the CDR3 is TGTGCCAGCACTAGGGACAGGGCCGTGGGTCAGCCCCAGCATTTT.